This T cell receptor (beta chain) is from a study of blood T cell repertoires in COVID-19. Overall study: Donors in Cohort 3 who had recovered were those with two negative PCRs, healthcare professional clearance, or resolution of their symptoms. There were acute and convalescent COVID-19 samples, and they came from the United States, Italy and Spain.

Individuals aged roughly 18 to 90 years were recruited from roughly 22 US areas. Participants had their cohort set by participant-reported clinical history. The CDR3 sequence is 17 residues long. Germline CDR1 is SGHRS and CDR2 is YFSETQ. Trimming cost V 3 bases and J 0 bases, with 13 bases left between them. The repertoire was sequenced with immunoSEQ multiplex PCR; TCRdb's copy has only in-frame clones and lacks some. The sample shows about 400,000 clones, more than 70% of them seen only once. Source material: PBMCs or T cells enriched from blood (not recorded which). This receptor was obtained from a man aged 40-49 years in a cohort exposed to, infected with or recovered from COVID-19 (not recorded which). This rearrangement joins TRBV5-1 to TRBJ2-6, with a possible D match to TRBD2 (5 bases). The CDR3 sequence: CASSSIQTSSGANVLTF. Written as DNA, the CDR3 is TGCGCCAGCAGCTCGATTCAAACTAGCTCTGGGGCCAACGTCCTGACTTTC.